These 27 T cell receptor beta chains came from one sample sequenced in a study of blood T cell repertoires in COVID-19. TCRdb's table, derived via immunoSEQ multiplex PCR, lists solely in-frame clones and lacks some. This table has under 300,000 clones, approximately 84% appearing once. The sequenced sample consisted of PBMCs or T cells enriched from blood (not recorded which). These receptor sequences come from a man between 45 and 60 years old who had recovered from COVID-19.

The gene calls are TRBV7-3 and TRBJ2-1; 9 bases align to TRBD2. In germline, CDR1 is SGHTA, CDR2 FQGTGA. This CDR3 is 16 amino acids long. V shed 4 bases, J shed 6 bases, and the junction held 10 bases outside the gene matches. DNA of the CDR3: TGTGCCAGCAGCTCTCCGGGACTAGCTCTCGGCAATGAGCAGTTCTTC. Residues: CASSSPGLALGNEQFF.

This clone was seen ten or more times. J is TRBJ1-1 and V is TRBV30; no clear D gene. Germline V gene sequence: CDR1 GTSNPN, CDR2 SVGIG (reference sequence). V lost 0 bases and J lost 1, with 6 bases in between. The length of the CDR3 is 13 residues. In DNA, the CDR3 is TGTGCCTGGAGTGTCGGGTCGAACACTGAAGCTTTCTTT. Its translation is CAWSVGSNTEAFF.

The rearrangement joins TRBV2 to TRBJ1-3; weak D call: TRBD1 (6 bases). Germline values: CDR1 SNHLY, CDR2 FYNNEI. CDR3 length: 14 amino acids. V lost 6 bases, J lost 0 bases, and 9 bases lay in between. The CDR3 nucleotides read TGTGCCAGCAGACCGGGACACTCTGGAAACACCATATATTTT. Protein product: CASRPGHSGNTIYF.

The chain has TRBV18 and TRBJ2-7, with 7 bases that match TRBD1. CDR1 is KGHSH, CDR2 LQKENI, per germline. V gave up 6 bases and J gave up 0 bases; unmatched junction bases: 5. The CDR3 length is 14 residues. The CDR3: CASSPQGVSYEQYF. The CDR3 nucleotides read TGTGCCAGCTCCCCTCAGGGGGTCTCCTACGAGCAGTACTTC. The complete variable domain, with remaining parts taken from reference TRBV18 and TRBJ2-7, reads NAGVMQNPRHLVRRRGQEARLRCSPMKGHSHVYWYRQLPEEGLKFMVYLQKENIIDESGMPKERFSAEFPKEGPSILRIQQVVRGDSAAYFCASSPQGVSYEQYFGPGTRLTVT.

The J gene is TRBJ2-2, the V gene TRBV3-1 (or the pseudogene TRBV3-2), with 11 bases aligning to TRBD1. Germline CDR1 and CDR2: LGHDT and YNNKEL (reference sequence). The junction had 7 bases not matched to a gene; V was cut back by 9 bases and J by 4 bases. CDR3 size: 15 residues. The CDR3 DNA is TGTGCCAGTACGCCCGGGACAGGGGGCACCGGGGAGCTGTTTTTT. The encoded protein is CASTPGTGGTGELFF.

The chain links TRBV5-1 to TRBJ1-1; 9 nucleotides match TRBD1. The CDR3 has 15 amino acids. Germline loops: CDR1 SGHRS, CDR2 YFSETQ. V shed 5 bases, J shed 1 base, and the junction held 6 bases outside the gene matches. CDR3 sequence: CASSQQGAGNTEAFF. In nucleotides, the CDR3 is TGCGCCAGCAGTCAACAGGGGGCGGGGAACACTGAAGCTTTCTTT.

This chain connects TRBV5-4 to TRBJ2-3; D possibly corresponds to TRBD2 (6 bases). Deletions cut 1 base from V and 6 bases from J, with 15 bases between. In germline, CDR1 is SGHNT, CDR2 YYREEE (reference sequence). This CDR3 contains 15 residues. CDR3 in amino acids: CASSLRLPGEDTQYF. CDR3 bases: TGTGCCAGCAGCTTGCGGCTCCCGGGAGAGGATACGCAGTATTTT.

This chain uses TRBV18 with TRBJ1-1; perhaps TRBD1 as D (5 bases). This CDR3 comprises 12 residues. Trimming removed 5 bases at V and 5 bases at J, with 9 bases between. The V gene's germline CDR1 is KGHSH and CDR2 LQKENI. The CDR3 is CASSAYRTEAFF. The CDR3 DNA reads TGTGCCAGCTCAGCATACAGGACTGAAGCTTTCTTT.

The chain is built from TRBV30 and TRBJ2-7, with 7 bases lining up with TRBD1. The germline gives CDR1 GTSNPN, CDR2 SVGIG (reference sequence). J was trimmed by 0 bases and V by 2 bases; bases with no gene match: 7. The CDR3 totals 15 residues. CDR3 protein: CAWSSGTAISYEQYF. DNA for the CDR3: TGTGCCTGGAGTAGTGGGACAGCGATCTCCTACGAGCAGTACTTC.

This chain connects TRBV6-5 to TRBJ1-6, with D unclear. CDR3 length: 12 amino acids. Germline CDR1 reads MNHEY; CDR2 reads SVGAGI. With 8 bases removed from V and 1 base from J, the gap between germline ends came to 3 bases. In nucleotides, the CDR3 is TGTGCCAGCTCTTCCTATAATTCACCCCTCCACTTT. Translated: CASSSYNSPLHF.

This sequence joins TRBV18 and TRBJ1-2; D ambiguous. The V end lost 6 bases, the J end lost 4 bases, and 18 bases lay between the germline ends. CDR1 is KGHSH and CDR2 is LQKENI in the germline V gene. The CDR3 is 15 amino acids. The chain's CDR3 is CASSLSGGESYGYTF. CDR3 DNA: TGTGCCAGCTCCCTTTCGGGTGGGGAGAGCTATGGCTACACCTTC.

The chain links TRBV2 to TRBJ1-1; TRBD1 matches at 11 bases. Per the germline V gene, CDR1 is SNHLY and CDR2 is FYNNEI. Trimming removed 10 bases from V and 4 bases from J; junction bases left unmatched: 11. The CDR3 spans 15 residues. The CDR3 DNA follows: TGTGCCATCGTCGGGACAGGGGGGCGAACCACTGAAGCTTTCTTT. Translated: CAIVGTGGRTTEAFF.

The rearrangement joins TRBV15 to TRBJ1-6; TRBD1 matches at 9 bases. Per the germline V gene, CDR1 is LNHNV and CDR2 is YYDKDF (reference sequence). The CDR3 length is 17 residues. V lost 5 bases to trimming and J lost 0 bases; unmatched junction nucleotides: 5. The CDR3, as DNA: TGTGCCACCAGCGGAGGACAGGGGAGCTCCTATAATTCACCCCTCCACTTT. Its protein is CATSGGQGSSYNSPLHF.

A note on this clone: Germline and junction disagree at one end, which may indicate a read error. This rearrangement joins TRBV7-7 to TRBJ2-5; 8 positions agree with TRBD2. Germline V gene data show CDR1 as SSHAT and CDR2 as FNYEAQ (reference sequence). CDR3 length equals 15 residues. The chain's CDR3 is CASSLVAGGPGTQYF. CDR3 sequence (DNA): TGTGCTAGCAGCCTAGTGGCGGGGGGACCGGGGACCCAGTACTTC.

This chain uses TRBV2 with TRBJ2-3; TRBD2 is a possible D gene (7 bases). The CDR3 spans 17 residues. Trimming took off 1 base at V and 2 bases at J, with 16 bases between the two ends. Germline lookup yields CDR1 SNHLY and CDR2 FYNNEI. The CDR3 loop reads CASSEGRLGGPTDTQYF. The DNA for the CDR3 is TGTGCCAGCAGTGAAGGGAGACTCGGGGGGCCCACAGATACGCAGTATTTT.

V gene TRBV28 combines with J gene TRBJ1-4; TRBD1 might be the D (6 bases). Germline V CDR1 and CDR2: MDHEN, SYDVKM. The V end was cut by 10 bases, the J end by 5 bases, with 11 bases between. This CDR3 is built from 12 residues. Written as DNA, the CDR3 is TGTGCCACCCAGGACAGCAATGAAAAACTGTTTTTT. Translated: CATQDSNEKLFF.

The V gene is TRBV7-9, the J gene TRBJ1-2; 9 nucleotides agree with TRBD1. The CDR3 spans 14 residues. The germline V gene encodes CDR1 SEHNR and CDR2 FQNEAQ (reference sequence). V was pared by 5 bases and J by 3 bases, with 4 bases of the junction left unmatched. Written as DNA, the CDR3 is TGTGCCAGCAGCCCGAGACAGGGGGACTATGGCTACACCTTC. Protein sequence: CASSPRQGDYGYTF.

The CDR3 coding sequence is TGTGCCAGCAGCCGTCAGGGGGACGGTCAGCCCCAGCATTTT. Translated: CASSRQGDGQPQHF. This chain links TRBV7-6 with TRBJ1-5; 7 bases agree with TRBD1. The CDR3 contains 14 residues. Germline trimming cut 5 bases from V and 6 bases from J; bases unmatched to any gene: 7. The V gene's germline CDR1 is SGHVS and CDR2 FNYEAQ.

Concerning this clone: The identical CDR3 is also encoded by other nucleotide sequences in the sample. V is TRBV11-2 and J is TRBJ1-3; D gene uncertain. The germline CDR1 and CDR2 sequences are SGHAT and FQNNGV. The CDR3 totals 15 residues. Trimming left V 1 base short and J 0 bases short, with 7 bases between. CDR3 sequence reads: CASSLGPSSGNTIYF. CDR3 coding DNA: TGTGCCAGCAGCTTAGGGCCCAGCTCTGGAAACACCATATATTTT. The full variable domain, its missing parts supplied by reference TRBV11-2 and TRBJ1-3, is EAGVAQSPRYKIIEKRQSVAFWCNPISGHATLYWYQQILGQGPKLLIQFQNNGVVDDSQLPKDRFSAERLKGVDSTLKIQPAKLEDSAVYLCASSLGPSSGNTIYFGEGSWLTVV.

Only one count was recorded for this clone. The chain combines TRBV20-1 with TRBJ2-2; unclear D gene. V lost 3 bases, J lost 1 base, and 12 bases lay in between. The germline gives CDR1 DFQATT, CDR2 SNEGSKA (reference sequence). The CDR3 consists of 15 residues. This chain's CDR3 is CSASSVALNTGELFF. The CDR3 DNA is TGCAGTGCTAGTTCGGTAGCCCTGAACACCGGGGAGCTGTTTTTT.

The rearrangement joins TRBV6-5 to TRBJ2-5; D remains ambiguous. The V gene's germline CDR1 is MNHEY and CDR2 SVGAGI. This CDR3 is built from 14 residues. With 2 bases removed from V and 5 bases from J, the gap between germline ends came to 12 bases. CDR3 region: CASSYDSLVETQYF. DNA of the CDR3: TGTGCCAGCAGTTACGACTCGCTCGTGGAGACCCAGTACTTC.

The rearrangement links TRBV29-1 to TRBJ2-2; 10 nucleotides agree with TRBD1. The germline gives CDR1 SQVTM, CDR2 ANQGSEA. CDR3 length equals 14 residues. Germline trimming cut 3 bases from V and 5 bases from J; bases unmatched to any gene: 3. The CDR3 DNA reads TGCAGCGTTGATGGGGACAGGGGAACCGGGGAGCTGTTTTTT. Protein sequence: CSVDGDRGTGELFF.

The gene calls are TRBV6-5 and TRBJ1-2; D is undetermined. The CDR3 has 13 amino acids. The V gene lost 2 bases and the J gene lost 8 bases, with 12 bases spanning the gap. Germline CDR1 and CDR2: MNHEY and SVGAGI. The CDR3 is CASSYAPLNGYTF. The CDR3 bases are TGTGCCAGCAGTTACGCCCCCCTAAACGGCTACACCTTC.

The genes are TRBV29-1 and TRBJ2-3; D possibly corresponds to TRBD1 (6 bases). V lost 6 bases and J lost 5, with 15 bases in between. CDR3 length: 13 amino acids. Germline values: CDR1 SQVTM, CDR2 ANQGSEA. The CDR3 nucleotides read TGCAGCGTCCCGCCACAGGGTCTAGATACGCAGTATTTT. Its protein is CSVPPQGLDTQYF.

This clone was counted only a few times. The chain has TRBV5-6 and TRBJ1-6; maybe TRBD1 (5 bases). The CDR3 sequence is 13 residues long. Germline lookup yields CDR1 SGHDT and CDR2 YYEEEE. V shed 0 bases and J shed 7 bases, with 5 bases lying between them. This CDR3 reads CASSLDRNSPLHF. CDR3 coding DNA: TGTGCCAGCAGCTTGGACAGGAATTCACCCCTCCACTTT.

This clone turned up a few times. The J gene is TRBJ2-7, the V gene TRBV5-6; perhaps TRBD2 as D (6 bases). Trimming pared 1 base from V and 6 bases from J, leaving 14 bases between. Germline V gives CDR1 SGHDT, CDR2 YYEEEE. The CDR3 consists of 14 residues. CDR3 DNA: TGTGCCAGCAGCTTGAACCAGCGGGTATTCGAGCAGTACTTC. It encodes CASSLNQRVFEQYF.

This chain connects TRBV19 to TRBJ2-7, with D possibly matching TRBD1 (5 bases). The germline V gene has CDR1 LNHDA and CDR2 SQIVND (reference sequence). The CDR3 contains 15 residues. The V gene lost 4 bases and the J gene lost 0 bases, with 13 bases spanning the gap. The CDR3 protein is CASSNGLGLSYEQYF. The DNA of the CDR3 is TGTGCCAGTAGTAACGGTTTGGGGCTCTCCTACGAGCAGTACTTC.